These 32 T cell receptor beta chains originate from one sample sequenced in a study of blood T cell repertoires in COVID-19. Using immunoSEQ multiplex PCR, the repertoire was profiled, and TCRdb retains in-frame clones only, with some absent. Among a few hundred thousand clones listed, over 75% were seen once. Sequenced: PBMCs or T cells enriched from blood (not recorded which). The receptors were gathered from a woman younger than 45 who had recovered from COVID-19.

The chain carries TRBV21-1 and TRBJ1-5. TRBV21-1 is given as a pseudogene. The CDR3 runs to 14 residues. The CDR3 bases are TGTGCCAGCAGCAAAGGGGGGGGAGATCAGCCCCAGCATTTT. Translation: CASSKGGGDQPQHF.

The V gene is TRBV29-1, the J gene TRBJ2-3; 7 bases match TRBD2. V dropped 3 bases and J dropped 4; count of bases not matched to a gene: 16. The CDR3 is 17 residues long. Germline-derived CDR1 and CDR2 are SQVTM and ANQGSEA. The CDR3 nucleotides are TGCAGCGTTGAGCCTCCCCGAGGGAGGGAAGAGGCAGATACGCAGTATTTT. As protein: CSVEPPRGREEADTQYF.

For this clone: Other nucleotide sequences in the sample specify the same CDR3. The J gene is TRBJ1-2, the V gene TRBV30, with D maybe TRBD1 (6 bases). The CDR3 loop spans 13 amino acids. Germline V gene data show CDR1 as GTSNPN and CDR2 as SVGIG (reference sequence). Trimming left V 0 bases short and J 3 bases short, with 8 bases between. The CDR3 loop is CAWSVRQDYGYTF. CDR3 coding DNA: TGTGCCTGGAGTGTGAGACAGGACTATGGCTACACCTTC. The full variable domain, rest sourced from reference TRBV30 and TRBJ1-2, is SQTIHQWPATLVQPVGSPLSLECTVEGTSNPNLYWYRQAAGRGLQLLFYSVGIGQISSEVPQNLSASRPQDRQFILSSKKLLLSDSGFYLCAWSVRQDYGYTFGSGTRLTVV.

The V gene is TRBV19, the J gene TRBJ1-2; TRBD1 is a possible D gene (6 bases). This CDR3 contains 15 residues. Germline V gene data show CDR1 as LNHDA and CDR2 as SQIVND (reference sequence). Between the trimmed V and J ends, which lost 5 bases and 0 bases, there was a span of 13 bases. The CDR3 loop reads CASSPRTAPNYGYTF. The DNA of the CDR3 is TGTGCCAGTAGTCCCCGGACAGCTCCTAACTATGGCTACACCTTC.

This chain uses TRBV27 with TRBJ2-5; weak D call: TRBD1 (6 bases). Trimming stripped 6 bases from V and 5 bases from J, with 10 bases between. The CDR3 is 12 residues long. Per germline, CDR1 MNHEY and CDR2 SMNVEV (reference sequence). CDR3 protein: CASSHRAETQYF. The CDR3 DNA reads TGTGCCAGCAGCCACAGGGCGGAGACCCAGTACTTC.

The rearrangement links TRBV7-6 to TRBJ1-5; 8 nucleotides match TRBD1. CDR3 size: 16 residues. Trimming cost V 5 bases and J 2 bases; bases outside gene matches: 8. Germline CDR1 and CDR2: SGHVS and FNYEAQ. The CDR3 loop is CASSASTGDGNQPQHF. The CDR3 DNA reads as TGTGCCAGCAGCGCCTCGACAGGGGATGGCAATCAGCCCCAGCATTTT.

The chain uses TRBV7-6 and TRBJ1-1; 10 bases align to TRBD1. Germline V CDR1 and CDR2: SGHVS, FNYEAQ. V shed 4 bases and J 2 bases; nucleotides not matched to a gene: 4. This CDR3 contains 15 residues. CDR3: CASSSQTGGNTEAFF. For the CDR3, the DNA is TGTGCCAGCAGCTCGCAGACAGGGGGCAACACTGAAGCTTTCTTT.

The chain joins TRBV5-1 to TRBJ2-7; 7 nucleotides match TRBD2. This CDR3 has 14 amino acids. The V gene end was trimmed by 5 bases and the J gene end by 0 bases; junction bases not matched to a gene: 5. Germline CDR1 SGHRS, CDR2 YFSETQ. This CDR3 reads CASRRGGDSYEQYF. DNA for the CDR3: TGCGCCAGCAGAAGGGGAGGGGACTCCTACGAGCAGTACTTC.

The genes are TRBV19 and TRBJ2-1; a possible D gene is TRBD2 (5 bases). V gave up 4 bases and J gave up 4 bases, with 8 bases separating them. This CDR3 is 13 amino acids long. The V gene's germline CDR1 is LNHDA and CDR2 SQIVND (reference sequence). DNA for the CDR3: TGTGCCAGTAGTACTAGGGAGTACAATGAGCAGTTCTTC. This codes for CASSTREYNEQFF.

The chain recombines TRBV6-6 with TRBJ2-7; 9 nucleotides align to TRBD1. This CDR3 contains 13 residues. V lost 6 bases and J lost 6; bases outside the gene matches: 6. Germline V CDR1 and CDR2: MNHNY, SVGAGI (reference sequence). The CDR3: CASSWDRESEQYF. The CDR3 bases are TGTGCCAGCAGCTGGGACAGGGAGTCCGAGCAGTACTTC.

This sequence joins TRBV18 and TRBJ1-1; D remains ambiguous. The CDR3 covers 14 residues. CDR1 KGHSH and CDR2 LQKENI come from the germline V gene. V dropped 2 bases and J dropped 1 base, with 8 bases sitting between them. This CDR3 is CASSPTDKNTEAFF. For the CDR3, the DNA is TGTGCCAGCTCACCAACAGACAAGAACACTGAAGCTTTCTTT.

The chain carries TRBV29-1 and TRBJ1-4; the D gene is possibly TRBD1 (5 bases). The CDR3 is made up of 16 amino acids. Trimming left V 0 bases short and J 0 bases short, with 11 bases between. Germline-derived CDR1 and CDR2 are SQVTM and ANQGSEA. The DNA for the CDR3 is TGCAGCGTTGAAGATTCCCAGGGTGCAACTAATGAAAAACTGTTTTTT. Amino acid sequence: CSVEDSQGATNEKLFF.

The chain joins TRBV7-9 to TRBJ1-5, with unresolved D. Germline-derived CDR1 and CDR2 are SEHNR and FQNEAQ (reference sequence). V gave up 3 bases and J gave up 5 bases, with 8 bases separating them. This CDR3 comprises 13 residues. Here the CDR3 reads CASSFDGDQPQHF. The CDR3 DNA reads as TGTGCCAGCAGCTTTGACGGGGATCAGCCCCAGCATTTT.

The chain joins TRBV15 to TRBJ1-5, with TRBD1 as a possible D gene (6 bases). V lost 2 bases, J lost 0 bases, and 11 bases lay in between. This CDR3 contains 16 residues. In germline, CDR1 is LNHNV, CDR2 YYDKDF (reference sequence). The CDR3 coding sequence is TGTGCCACCAGCAGAAATTACAGGGATAGCAATCAGCCCCAGCATTTT. The encoded protein is CATSRNYRDSNQPQHF.

The chain combines TRBV5-4 with TRBJ2-3; D remains unclear. Germline V gene data show CDR1 as SGHNT and CDR2 as YYREEE (reference sequence). The CDR3 is 11 amino acids. V was cut by 3 bases and J by 4 bases, with 3 bases left in between. The CDR3: CASSSPDTQYF. Written as DNA, the CDR3 is TGTGCCAGCAGCTCTCCAGATACGCAGTATTTT.

This clone was observed a single time. The chain carries TRBV18 and TRBJ1-5; 12 bases are shared with TRBD1. CDR1 is KGHSH, CDR2 LQKENI, per germline. Trimming at V came to 6 bases and at J to 7 bases, leaving 13 bases not matched to a gene. The CDR3 is 17 residues long. The CDR3 loop is CASSLYDFGTGGQPQHF. The CDR3 region has the DNA TGTGCCAGCTCTCTATACGACTTCGGGACAGGGGGCCAGCCCCAGCATTTT. The variable domain in full, with the rest retrieved from reference TRBV18 and TRBJ1-5, is NAGVMQNPRHLVRRRGQEARLRCSPMKGHSHVYWYRQLPEEGLKFMVYLQKENIIDESGMPKERFSAEFPKEGPSILRIQQVVRGDSAAYFCASSLYDFGTGGQPQHFGDGTRLSIL.

The V gene is TRBV7-2, the J gene TRBJ1-2; D gene uncertain. This CDR3 comprises 13 residues. The germline gives CDR1 SGHTA, CDR2 FQGNSA. V dropped 6 bases and J dropped 2 bases, with 10 bases sitting between them. The CDR3 DNA sequence: TGTGCCAGCAGGGGAGGTACCAACTATGGCTACACCTTC. It translates to CASRGGTNYGYTF. The whole variable domain, remainder taken from reference TRBV7-2 and TRBJ1-2, is GAGVSQSPSNKVTEKGKDVELRCDPISGHTALYWYRQSLGQGLEFLIYFQGNSAPDKSGLPSDRFSAERTGGSVSTLTIQRTQQEDSAVYLCASRGGTNYGYTFGSGTRLTVV.

The chain uses TRBV28 and TRBJ1-2; 8 bases match TRBD1. The CDR3 covers 16 residues. V was clipped by 6 bases and J by 8 bases; unmatched bases: 17. Germline loops: CDR1 MDHEN, CDR2 SYDVKM. In DNA form, the CDR3 reads TGTGCCAGCAGGCCGGGACAGGCCCTGGGACTATACGGCTACACCTTC. Amino acid sequence: CASRPGQALGLYGYTF.

The chain couples TRBV29-1 to TRBJ2-1; perhaps TRBD1 as D (6 bases). Trimming took off 6 bases at V and 6 bases at J, with 12 bases between the two ends. The germline V gene encodes CDR1 SQVTM and CDR2 ANQGSEA. The length of the CDR3 is 12 residues. The CDR3 sequence is CSVARGSNEQFF. For the CDR3, the DNA is TGCAGCGTAGCCAGGGGTTCCAATGAGCAGTTCTTC.

J is TRBJ2-2 and V is TRBV5-8, with 9 bases aligning to TRBD1. Losses at the gene ends were 0 bases for V and 1 base for J; bases not matched to a gene: 1. The CDR3 spans 16 residues. Per germline, CDR1 SGHTS and CDR2 YDEGEE. The CDR3 sequence: CASSLGDRVNTGELFF. For the CDR3, the DNA is TGTGCCAGCAGCTTGGGGGACAGGGTGAACACCGGGGAGCTGTTTTTT.

The chain carries TRBV30 and TRBJ2-1, with D tentatively TRBD2 (5 bases). This CDR3 has 12 residues. Trimming left V 3 bases short and J 9 bases short, with 12 bases between. Germline values: CDR1 GTSNPN, CDR2 SVGIG (reference sequence). The CDR3 loop is CAWRPTILEQFF. In DNA, the CDR3 is TGTGCCTGGAGGCCGACTATCCTTGAGCAGTTCTTC.

The chain combines TRBV5-6 with TRBJ2-3, with 7 bases aligning to TRBD2. Looked up from germline, CDR1 is SGHDT and CDR2 is YYEEEE. Germline trimming cut 4 bases from V and 1 base from J; bases unmatched to any gene: 9. The CDR3 totals 16 residues. In DNA form, the CDR3 reads TGTGCCAGCAGCGGGGGGGTGTCCGGAGGCACAGATACGCAGTATTTT. Protein: CASSGGVSGGTDTQYF. Variable domain in full (rest from reference TRBV5-6 and TRBJ2-3): DAGVTQSPTHLIKTRGQQVTLRCSPKSGHDTVSWYQQALGQGPQFIFQYYEEEERQRGNFPDRFSGHQFPNYSSELNVNALLLGDSALYLCASSGGVSGGTDTQYFGPGTRLTVL.

V usage is TRBV3-1 (or the pseudogene TRBV3-2) and J usage is TRBJ1-4; 10 nucleotides agree with TRBD1. The CDR3 length is 15 residues. CDR1 is LGHDT and CDR2 is YNNKEL in the germline V gene (reference sequence). Trimming took 2 bases from V and 8 from J; bases not matched to a gene: 5. The CDR3 DNA reads TGTGCCAGCAGCCAATCGGGACAGGGGAGCGAAAAACTGTTTTTT. Translating gives CASSQSGQGSEKLFF.

V usage is TRBV6-2 or TRBV6-3 and J usage is TRBJ2-5, with 11 bases lining up with TRBD2. The V and J ends lost 5 bases and 1 base, in that order; junction bases with no gene match: 3. The germline V gene encodes CDR1 MNHEY and CDR2 SVGEGT. The CDR3 contains 15 residues. The CDR3 protein is CASSPTSGGQETQYF. The CDR3 DNA reads as TGTGCCAGCAGTCCAACTAGCGGGGGCCAAGAGACCCAGTACTTC.

The chain carries TRBV6-1 and TRBJ1-3; possibly TRBD1 for D (5 bases). V shed 3 bases and J shed 4 bases, with 13 bases lying between them. The germline gives CDR1 MNHNS, CDR2 SASEGT. The CDR3 runs 15 residues. The CDR3 DNA reads as TGTGCCAGCAGTGATATGTCAGGGAAAGGAAACACCATATATTTT. Translating it yields CASSDMSGKGNTIYF.

The gene calls are TRBV28 and TRBJ2-7; unclear D gene. This CDR3 contains 12 residues. CDR1 is MDHEN, CDR2 SYDVKM, per germline. V lost 6 bases and J 4 bases, leaving 10 bases between the germline ends. CDR3 sequence reads: CASSTTGYEQYF. CDR3 DNA sequence: TGTGCCAGCAGCACTACTGGATACGAGCAGTACTTC.

J is TRBJ2-2 and V is TRBV11-3; D may be TRBD1 (6 bases). The V gene lost 2 bases and the J gene lost 5 bases, with 21 bases spanning the gap. This CDR3 has 18 amino acids. Germline CDR1 SGHNT, CDR2 YENEEA. The CDR3 here is CASSLQRSGHKGTGELFF. In DNA form, the CDR3 reads TGTGCCAGCAGCTTACAACGGTCGGGACACAAGGGAACCGGGGAGCTGTTTTTT.

V gene TRBV19 combines with J gene TRBJ1-2, with 12 bases identical to TRBD1. The V gene end was trimmed by 5 bases and the J gene end by 8 bases; junction bases not matched to a gene: 3. In germline, CDR1 is LNHDA, CDR2 SQIVND (reference sequence). CDR3 length equals 13 residues. The CDR3 protein is CASSWGQGAGYTF. In DNA form, the CDR3 reads TGTGCCAGTAGTTGGGGACAGGGGGCGGGCTACACCTTC.

The chain joins TRBV15 to TRBJ1-5; 7 bases agree with TRBD1. Trimming at V came to 0 bases and at J to 2 bases, leaving 10 bases not matched to a gene. Germline assignment: CDR1 LNHNV and CDR2 YYDKDF (reference sequence). The CDR3 length is 18 residues. For the CDR3, the DNA is TGTGCCACCAGCAGAGACCGTCGACAGGGAACGGGCAATCAGCCCCAGCATTTT. It is translated as CATSRDRRQGTGNQPQHF.

The chain recombines TRBV5-1 with TRBJ2-7; 7 nucleotides align to TRBD1. This CDR3 is 13 amino acids long. Germline trimming cut 2 bases from V and 4 bases from J; bases unmatched to any gene: 3. Germline V gene lookup returns CDR1 SGHRS and CDR2 YFSETQ. The CDR3 DNA reads as TGCGCCAGCAGCTTTACGACAGGGTACGAGCAGTACTTC. It encodes CASSFTTGYEQYF.

The chain recombines TRBV9 with TRBJ2-3, with D possibly being TRBD2 (7 bases). Germline CDR1 SGDLS, CDR2 YYNGEE. Trimming cost V 0 bases and J 0 bases, with 14 bases left between them. The CDR3 is made up of 17 amino acids. This CDR3 is CASSVVWGGSSTDTQYF. CDR3 coding DNA: TGTGCCAGCAGCGTAGTTTGGGGGGGCTCGAGCACAGATACGCAGTATTTT.

As to this clone: The sample contains more than one DNA sequence encoding this CDR3. This rearrangement joins TRBV18 to TRBJ1-2; possible D gene TRBD1, 6 bases. Germline CDR1 is KGHSH and CDR2 is LQKENI. The CDR3 consists of 11 residues. Trimming stripped 5 bases from V and 7 bases from J, with 8 bases between. CDR3 amino acids: CASSLQGGYTF. The CDR3 region has the DNA TGTGCCAGCTCATTACAGGGTGGCTACACCTTC.